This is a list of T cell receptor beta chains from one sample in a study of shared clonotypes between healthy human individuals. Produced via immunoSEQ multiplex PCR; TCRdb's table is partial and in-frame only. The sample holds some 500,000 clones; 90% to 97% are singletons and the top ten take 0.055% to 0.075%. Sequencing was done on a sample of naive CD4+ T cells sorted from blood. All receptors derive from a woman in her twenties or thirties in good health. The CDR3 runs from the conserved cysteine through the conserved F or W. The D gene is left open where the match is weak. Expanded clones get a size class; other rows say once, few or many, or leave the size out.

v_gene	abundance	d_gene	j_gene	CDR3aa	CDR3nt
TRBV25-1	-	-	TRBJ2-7	CASSIRGRDRYEQYF	TGTGCCAGCAGTATCCGGGGCCGCGACCGCTACGAGCAGTACTTC
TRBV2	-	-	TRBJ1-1	CASSLNPPPQENTEAFF	TGTGCCAGCAGCCTCAACCCCCCCCCACAAGAGAACACTGAAGCTTTCTTT
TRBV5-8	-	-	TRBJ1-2	CASSMGSSGYTF	TGTGCCAGCAGCATGGGTAGTAGTGGCTACACCTTC
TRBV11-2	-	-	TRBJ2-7	CASSLPGGTYEQYF	TGTGCCAGCAGCTTACCCGGAGGTACCTACGAGCAGTACTTC
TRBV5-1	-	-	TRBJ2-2	CASSAQDTGELFF	TGCGCCAGCAGCGCTCAGGACACCGGGGAGCTGTTTTTT
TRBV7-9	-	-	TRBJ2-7	CASSLMGTTYEQYF	TGTGCCAGCAGCTTAATGGGAACGACCTACGAGCAGTACTTC
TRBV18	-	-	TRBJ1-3	CASSPGQAPSGNTIYF	TGTGCCAGCTCACCAGGGCAGGCGCCCTCTGGAAACACCATATATTTT
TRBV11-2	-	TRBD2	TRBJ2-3	CASSPLAGFRGAKYF	TGTGCCAGCAGCCCGCTAGCGGGATTCAGGGGAGCGAAGTATTTT
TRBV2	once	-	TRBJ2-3	CASRGITGSSTDTQYF	TGTGCCAGCAGGGGAATTACAGGGTCTAGCACAGATACGCAGTATTTT
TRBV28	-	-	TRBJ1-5	CATRRGANQPQHF	TGTGCCACCCGACGGGGGGCAAATCAGCCCCAGCATTTT
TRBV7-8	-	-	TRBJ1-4	CASSLVGGTGEKLFF	TGTGCCAGCAGCTTAGTGGGGGGAACAGGTGAAAAACTGTTTTTT
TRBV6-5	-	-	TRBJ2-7	CASSYSEGLGEQYF	TGTGCCAGCAGTTACTCTGAGGGACTGGGGGAGCAGTACTTC
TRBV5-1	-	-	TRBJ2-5	CASTLGSYQETQYF	TGCGCCAGCACCCTAGGGTCCTACCAAGAGACCCAGTACTTC
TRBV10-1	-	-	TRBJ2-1	CASSVGALLGNEQFF	TGCGCCAGCAGTGTCGGGGCACTATTAGGGAATGAGCAGTTCTTC
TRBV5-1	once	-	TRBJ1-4	CASSPAGNEKLFF	TGCGCCAGCAGCCCCGCGGGAAATGAAAAACTGTTTTTT
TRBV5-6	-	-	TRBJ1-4	CASSSATNEKLFF	TGTGCCAGCAGCAGTGCAACTAATGAAAAACTGTTTTTT
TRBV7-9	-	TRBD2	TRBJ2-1	CASSLTSGSNNEQFF	TGTGCCAGCAGCTTAACTAGCGGGAGTAACAATGAGCAGTTCTTC
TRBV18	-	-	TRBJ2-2	CASSPDRTGELFF	TGTGCCAGCTCACCTGATCGTACCGGGGAGCTGTTTTTT
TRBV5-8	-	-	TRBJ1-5	CASSLAPAPQHF	TGTGCCAGCAGCTTGGCTCCGGCGCCCCAGCATTTT
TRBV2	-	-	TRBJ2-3	CASMRRTDTQYF	TGTGCCAGCATGCGACGGACAGATACGCAGTATTTT
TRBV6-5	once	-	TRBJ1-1	CASTQKWRNTEAFF	TGTGCCAGCACTCAGAAGTGGAGGAACACTGAAGCTTTCTTT
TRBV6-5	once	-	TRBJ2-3	CASRSSRESTDTQYF	TGTGCCAGCAGGTCCTCGCGGGAAAGCACAGATACGCAGTATTTT
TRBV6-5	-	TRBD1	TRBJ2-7	CASSGRDRVFEQYF	TGTGCCAGCAGTGGCCGGGACAGGGTGTTCGAGCAGTACTTC
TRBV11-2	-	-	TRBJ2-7	CASSTRGSAYEQYF	TGTGCCAGCAGCACCCGGGGTAGCGCCTACGAGCAGTACTTC
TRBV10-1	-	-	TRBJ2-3	CASRSGFGDTQYF	TGCGCCAGCAGGTCCGGTTTTGGAGATACGCAGTATTTT
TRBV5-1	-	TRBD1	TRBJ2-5	CASSLMGQEETQYF	TGCGCCAGCAGCTTGATGGGACAGGAAGAGACCCAGTACTTC
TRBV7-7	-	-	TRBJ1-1	CASSKTGNTEAFF	TGTGCCAGCAGCAAGACAGGGAACACTGAAGCTTTCTTT
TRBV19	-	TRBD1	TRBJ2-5	CASSSGQGEVTQYF	TGTGCCAGTAGTAGCGGACAGGGGGAGGTGACCCAGTACTTC
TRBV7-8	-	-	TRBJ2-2	CASSKDSTGELFF	TGTGCCAGCAGCAAGGACTCCACCGGGGAGCTGTTTTTT
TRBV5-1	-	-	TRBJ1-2	CASSLDGQLDFSYGYTF	TGCGCCAGCAGCTTGGACGGACAGTTGGATTTTAGCTATGGCTACACCTTC
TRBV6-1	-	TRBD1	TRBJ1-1	CASSEGGTGLNTEAFF	TGTGCCAGCAGTGAAGGCGGGACAGGCTTAAACACTGAAGCTTTCTTT
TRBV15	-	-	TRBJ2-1	CATSRVQARGGNEQFF	TGTGCCACCAGCAGAGTTCAGGCCCGAGGGGGCAATGAGCAGTTCTTC
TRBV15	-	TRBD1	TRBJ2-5	CATSGQGAGEQYF	TGTGCCACCAGCGGACAGGGGGCTGGGGAGCAGTACTTC
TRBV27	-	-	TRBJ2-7	CASSLKPSGTLRNEQYF	TGTGCCAGCAGTTTGAAACCCTCCGGGACATTGAGGAACGAGCAGTACTTC
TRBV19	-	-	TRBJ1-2	CASQLGVLGGYTF	TGTGCCAGCCAGTTGGGAGTGCTCGGAGGCTACACCTTC
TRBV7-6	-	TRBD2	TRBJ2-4	CASSLAVSGTAKNIQYF	TGTGCCAGCAGCTTAGCGGTTAGCGGGACGGCCAAAAACATTCAGTACTTC
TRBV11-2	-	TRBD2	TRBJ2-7	CASSLTGTTLGEQYF	TGTGCCAGCAGCTTAACCGGGACTACCCTCGGCGAGCAGTACTTC
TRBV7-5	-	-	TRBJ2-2	CVRSRGLAGGTGELFF	TGTGTCAGAAGCCGGGGACTAGCGGGGGGCACCGGGGAGCTGTTTTTT
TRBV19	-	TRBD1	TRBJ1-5	CASSIDLLTGVQPQHF	TGTGCCAGTAGTATAGATCTATTGACAGGGGTTCAGCCCCAGCATTTT
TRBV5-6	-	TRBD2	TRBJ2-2	CASSLSLAGGSRGTGELFF	TGTGCCAGCAGCTTGTCCTTAGCGGGAGGATCTAGAGGCACCGGGGAGCTGTTTTTT